The clone carrying this TCR beta chain showed up just a few times. As yet, its antigen is unknown. TCRdb's table, derived via immunoSEQ multiplex PCR, lists solely in-frame clones and lacks some. Of 70,000 to 85,000 clones in the sample, 85% to 95% were seen once. This CDR3 region has 12 residues. Trimming left V 0 bases short and J 7 bases short, with 6 bases between. Germline CDR1 is SGHTA and CDR2 is FQGNSA. The sample comes from a study of OX40 agonist ivuxolimab in advanced cancers. Overall study context: Treatment of patients was with ivuxolimab, an agonistic anti-OX40 (CD134) antibody. Recorded diagnoses for dose-escalation patients were hepatocellular carcinoma, melanoma, renal cell or head and neck cancer.

Findings and caveats of the study: Among T cells, CD8+ cells averaged more expanded clones than CD4+ cells.

The chain joins TRBV7-2 to TRBJ2-5; no reliable D call. This clonotype was obtained from an adult with an advanced solid tumor such as melanoma, head and neck, liver or kidney cancer. The sample in question was CD4+ or CD8+ T cells sorted from blood, obtained in a trial of the OX40 agonist ivuxolimab. CDR3 amino acids: CASSLALGTQYF. CDR3 nucleotides: TGTGCCAGCAGCTTAGCTTTGGGGACCCAGTACTTC.